This passage covers 29 T cell receptor beta chains from one sample sequenced in a study of graft-versus-host responses after intestinal transplantation. No antigens are known for them. The assay was immunoSEQ multiplex PCR, and TCRdb's table has in-frame clones only and misses some. The table includes around 96,000 clones, roughly nine tenths detected once. The material was unstimulated CD4+ T cells sorted from spleen or lymph node cells, obtained before intestinal transplant. The receptor set was obtained from a human donor who received an intestinal transplant.

This rearrangement joins TRBV18 to TRBJ1-1; TRBD1 matches 11 bases. The germline CDR1 and CDR2 sequences are KGHSH and LQKENI. This CDR3 comprises 16 residues. With 1 base clipped from V and 4 bases from J, the junction kept 5 bases outside the gene matches. As DNA, the CDR3 is TGTGCCAGCTCACCACAAAGGACAGGGGGCTCCACTGAAGCTTTCTTT. Encoded protein: CASSPQRTGGSTEAFF.

V usage is TRBV25-1 and J usage is TRBJ1-1, with 7 nucleotides matching TRBD1. Germline V gene data show CDR1 as MGHDK and CDR2 as SYGVNS. The CDR3 spans 13 residues. Unmatched junction bases numbered 4, after V lost 8 bases and J lost 1 base. CDR3 DNA sequence: TGTGCCAGCGGCCAGGGGGGGAACACTGAAGCTTTCTTT. As protein: CASGQGGNTEAFF.

This chain connects TRBV30 to TRBJ2-7, with 8 positions matching TRBD2. V trimming: 0 bases; J trimming: 3 bases; junction bases outside the gene matches: 7. The CDR3 loop spans 15 amino acids. Germline V gives CDR1 GTSNPN, CDR2 SVGIG (reference sequence). The chain's CDR3 is CAWSVGREDLYEQYF. The CDR3 DNA sequence: TGTGCCTGGAGTGTGGGGCGGGAGGACCTCTACGAGCAGTACTTC.

The chain uses TRBV13 and TRBJ2-3, with D maybe TRBD2 (6 bases). Trimming took 3 bases from V and 4 from J, leaving 11 bases between them. The length of the CDR3 is 14 residues. CDR1 PRHDT and CDR2 FYEKMQ come from the germline V gene (reference sequence). The CDR3 loop is CASSFLTSSDTQYF. As DNA, the CDR3 is TGTGCCAGCAGCTTTCTTACTAGCTCAGATACGCAGTATTTT.

This rearrangement joins TRBV30 to TRBJ2-7, with D perhaps matching TRBD2 (6 bases). Trimming shortened V by 7 bases and J by 3 bases, and 16 bases separated the two germline ends. The CDR3 is 13 amino acids. Per the germline V gene, CDR1 is GTSNPN and CDR2 is SVGIG (reference sequence). CDR3 protein: CASAPGLGYEQYF. CDR3 DNA: TGTGCCTCTGCACCGGGACTGGGCTACGAGCAGTACTTC.

The V gene is TRBV27, the J gene TRBJ1-2; D is perhaps TRBD1 (6 bases). Trimming left V 4 bases short and J 5 bases short, with 11 bases between. CDR1 MNHEY and CDR2 SMNVEV come from the germline V gene (reference sequence). This CDR3 region has 13 residues. The CDR3 region has the DNA TGTGCCAGCAGTTACAACAGGGCATATGGCTACACCTTC. This translates into CASSYNRAYGYTF.

This chain connects TRBV5-1 to TRBJ1-2, with TRBD1 identical over 7 bases. The CDR3 has 17 amino acids. After removal of 0 bases from V and 8 bases from J, the junction contained 16 bases not matched to a gene. Per the germline V gene, CDR1 is SGHRS and CDR2 is YFSETQ. The chain's CDR3 is CASSLGGTALKGGGYTF. CDR3 sequence (DNA): TGCGCCAGCAGCTTGGGCGGGACAGCGCTTAAGGGAGGAGGCTACACCTTC.

The chain recombines TRBV28 with TRBJ2-7; tentative D call: TRBD2 (5 bases). The germline V gene encodes CDR1 MDHEN and CDR2 SYDVKM. With 6 bases removed from V and 2 bases from J, the gap between germline ends came to 17 bases. CDR3 length: 15 residues. The CDR3 loop is CASSHGDAGTYEQYF. CDR3 nucleotides: TGTGCCAGCAGCCACGGCGATGCCGGGACCTACGAGCAGTACTTC.

CDR3 in amino acids: CASSESKRGGPQETQYF. DNA for the CDR3: TGCGCCAGCAGTGAGTCGAAGCGGGGGGGACCACAAGAGACCCAGTACTTC. The gene calls are TRBV10-1 and TRBJ2-5, with 10 bases identical to TRBD2. Trimming at V came to 0 bases and at J to 2 bases, leaving 6 bases not matched to a gene. The CDR3 loop spans 17 amino acids. Germline values: CDR1 WNHNN, CDR2 SYGVQD (reference sequence).

This rearrangement joins TRBV11-2 to TRBJ2-3; D gene unclear. CDR3 size: 13 residues. Germline assignment: CDR1 SGHAT and CDR2 FQNNGV. Trimming stripped 6 bases from V and 0 bases from J, with 7 bases between. This chain's CDR3 is CASRRISTDTQYF. CDR3 in DNA: TGTGCCAGCAGGAGGATTAGCACAGATACGCAGTATTTT.

Only one count was recorded for this clone. The CDR3 reads CASSLDSVSNEQFF. The CDR3 nucleotides read TGTGCCAGCAGCTTAGATTCGGTTTCTAATGAGCAGTTCTTC. The V call is TRBV11-2, the J call TRBJ2-1; D is unclear. This CDR3 comprises 14 residues. V was clipped by 0 bases and J by 7 bases, with 10 bases between them. CDR1 and CDR2 (germline): SGHAT, FQNNGV.

The chain has TRBV15 and TRBJ2-5; 8 nucleotides agree with TRBD1. Germline assignment: CDR1 LNHNV and CDR2 YYDKDF (reference sequence). The CDR3 contains 16 residues. After removal of 1 base from V and 2 bases from J, the junction contained 6 bases not matched to a gene. The CDR3 bases are TGTGCCACCAGCAGAGCCCGGACAGGGAAACAAGAGACCCAGTACTTC. This codes for CATSRARTGKQETQYF.

The rearrangement links TRBV5-1 to TRBJ2-5; the D gene is possibly TRBD1 (6 bases). The J call may be in error: the DNA end matches TRBJ2-7 better. The V gene's germline CDR1 is SGHRS and CDR2 YFSETQ. The CDR3 is made up of 14 amino acids. CDR3 sequence reads: CASSLGQDSYEQYF. The CDR3 region has the DNA TGCGCCAGCAGCTTGGGTCAGGACAGCTACGAGCAGTACTTC.

This chain connects TRBV4-2 to TRBJ2-3; 9 nucleotides match TRBD2. CDR3 size: 21 residues. From germline, CDR1 is LGHNA and CDR2 YNFKEQ. After removal of 3 bases from V and 0 bases from J, the junction contained 19 bases not matched to a gene. The CDR3 DNA is TGTGCCAGCAGCCACCTGGCGGGGGGGGGATGGGATCTAGCTAGCACAGATACGCAGTATTTT. This gives the protein CASSHLAGGGWDLASTDTQYF.

The chain joins TRBV15 to TRBJ2-7, with 7 nucleotides matching TRBD1. V shed 1 base and J 3 bases; nucleotides not matched to a gene: 3. The germline gives CDR1 LNHNV, CDR2 YYDKDF (reference sequence). CDR3 length: 14 amino acids. The DNA for the CDR3 is TGTGCCACCAGCAGAGGGTCAGGGGGCTACGAGCAGTACTTC. Its translation is CATSRGSGGYEQYF. Full variable domain (missing parts from reference TRBV15 and TRBJ2-7): DAMVIQNPRYQVTQFGKPVTLSCSQTLNHNVMYWYQQKSSQAPKLLFHYYDKDFNNEADTPDNFQSRRPNTSFCFLDIRSPGLGDTAMYLCATSRGSGGYEQYFGPGTRLTVT.

V gene TRBV29-1 combines with J gene TRBJ1-2, with D possibly being TRBD1 (5 bases). Germline V gene lookup returns CDR1 SQVTM and CDR2 ANQGSEA. The CDR3 sequence is 18 residues long. V gave up 3 bases and J gave up 4 bases, with 27 bases separating them. CDR3: CSVDGQGAFSSKGYGYTF. CDR3 DNA sequence: TGCAGCGTTGACGGTCAGGGTGCCTTCTCTTCCAAGGGCTATGGCTACACCTTC.

The chain's CDR3 is CASSLVRLAGGLHEQFF. Written as DNA, the CDR3 is TGTGCCAGCAGCTTGGTTCGGCTAGCGGGGGGGCTGCATGAGCAGTTCTTC. The chain is built from TRBV5-6 and TRBJ2-1; 12 bases map to TRBD2. CDR3 size: 17 residues. The V gene's germline CDR1 is SGHDT and CDR2 YYEEEE. J gave up 8 bases and V 0 bases, and 9 bases lay outside the gene matches.

The rearrangement joins TRBV27 to TRBJ2-7, with D uncertain. The V end lost 2 bases, the J end lost 2 bases, and 10 bases lay between the germline ends. This CDR3 has 14 residues. Germline loops: CDR1 MNHEY, CDR2 SMNVEV (reference sequence). In nucleotides, the CDR3 is TGTGCCAGCAGTTTAATGGGCAGGACCTACGAGCAGTACTTC. Its protein product is CASSLMGRTYEQYF.

The J gene is TRBJ2-1, the V gene TRBV18; TRBD2 aligns across 14 bases. Germline-derived CDR1 and CDR2 are KGHSH and LQKENI. J lost 8 bases, V lost 5 bases, and 5 bases had no gene match. CDR3 size: 15 residues. The CDR3 region has the DNA TGTGCCAGCTCAGAAGGGACTAGCGGGAGTGATGAGCAGTTCTTC. It encodes CASSEGTSGSDEQFF.

V is TRBV15 and J is TRBJ1-1; 7 bases fit TRBD1. From germline, CDR1 is LNHNV and CDR2 YYDKDF (reference sequence). The CDR3 runs to 15 residues. The J segment lost 4 bases and the V segment lost 0 bases, leaving 5 bases of the junction unmatched. The CDR3 DNA follows: TGTGCCACCAGCAGAGAGGGTTCAGGGGGCACTGAAGCTTTCTTT. Translated: CATSREGSGGTEAFF.

The chain couples TRBV4-1 to TRBJ1-1; TRBD1 might be the D (6 bases). The germline V and J ends were trimmed by 4 bases and 1 base, with 13 bases remaining between them. Germline V CDR1 and CDR2: MGHRA, YSYEKL. The CDR3 sequence is 15 residues long. As DNA, the CDR3 is TGCGCCAGCAGCCCCATTGGGGGCGCGAACACTGAAGCTTTCTTT. Its protein product is CASSPIGGANTEAFF.

The chain links TRBV11-3 to TRBJ2-3, with TRBD2 matching 11 bases. The CDR3 is made up of 17 amino acids. V shed 5 bases and J 0 bases; nucleotides not matched to a gene: 7. Germline V lookup: CDR1 SGHNT, CDR2 YENEEA. The CDR3 DNA reads as TGTGCCAGCAGCACACTAGCGGGGGCAACTAGCACAGATACGCAGTATTTT. Protein: CASSTLAGATSTDTQYF.

This clone came up once. The rearrangement joins TRBV10-1 to TRBJ1-2; 9 nucleotides agree with TRBD1. This CDR3 region has 17 residues. The germline V gene encodes CDR1 WNHNN and CDR2 SYGVQD (reference sequence). V lost 7 bases, J lost 4 bases, and 16 bases stayed unmatched. This CDR3 reads CASKGGIQGALGYGYTF. Here the CDR3 DNA reads TGCGCCAGCAAAGGGGGGATACAGGGGGCTTTGGGCTATGGCTACACCTTC.

The chain uses TRBV7-7 and TRBJ1-4; 8 bases map to TRBD1. The ends lost 1 base at V and 10 bases at J; junction bases unmatched: 5. From germline, CDR1 is SSHAT and CDR2 FNYEAQ (reference sequence). The CDR3 has 14 amino acids. The CDR3 nucleotides read TGTGCCAGCAGCTTAGAAGTTCAGGGGGCAAAACTGTTTTTT. Protein sequence: CASSLEVQGAKLFF.

The V gene is TRBV11-3, the J gene TRBJ2-7, with TRBD1 matching 8 bases. The CDR3 length is 13 residues. Trimming at V came to 5 bases and at J to 5 bases, leaving 5 bases not matched to a gene. Per germline, CDR1 SGHNT and CDR2 YENEEA. The CDR3 DNA reads as TGTGCCAGCAGCAGACGACAGGGGAACGAGCAGTACTTC. Translating gives CASSRRQGNEQYF.

V gene TRBV28 combines with J gene TRBJ2-5, with 10 nucleotides matching TRBD2. CDR1 is MDHEN and CDR2 is SYDVKM in the germline V gene. V lost 8 bases to trimming and J lost 6 bases; unmatched junction nucleotides: 9. The CDR3 totals 14 residues. CDR3 DNA: TGTGCCAGCCTGCATTCTAGCGGGAGTAAGACCCAGTACTTC. Translated, it gives CASLHSSGSKTQYF.

The J gene is TRBJ2-7, the V gene TRBV7-2; 11 bases align to TRBD2. The ends lost 1 base at V and 2 bases at J; junction bases unmatched: 4. Germline CDR1 and CDR2: SGHTA and FQGNSA. The CDR3 covers 16 residues. CDR3 nucleotides: TGTGCCAGCAGCTTAGGGGGGGGACTAGCGGCCTACGAGCAGTACTTC. It encodes CASSLGGGLAAYEQYF.

This chain connects TRBV6-1 to TRBJ1-6; 7 bases fit TRBD1. CDR3 size: 14 residues. The V gene's germline CDR1 is MNHNS and CDR2 SASEGT. Trimming at V came to 9 bases and at J to 9 bases, leaving 11 bases not matched to a gene. CDR3 bases: TGTGCCAGTAATTCCAGGGGGTACGGTTCACCCCTCCACTTT. As protein: CASNSRGYGSPLHF.

V and J are TRBV5-1 and TRBJ2-7, with a possible D match to TRBD2 (6 bases). The CDR3 is 17 amino acids. The ends were cut back, 0 bases at V and 0 bases at J, with 16 bases in the middle. The germline CDR1 and CDR2 sequences are SGHRS and YFSETQ. DNA of the CDR3: TGCGCCAGCAGCTTGGCACAGACCCGGGACTCCTCCTACGAGCAGTACTTC. Its translation is CASSLAQTRDSSYEQYF.